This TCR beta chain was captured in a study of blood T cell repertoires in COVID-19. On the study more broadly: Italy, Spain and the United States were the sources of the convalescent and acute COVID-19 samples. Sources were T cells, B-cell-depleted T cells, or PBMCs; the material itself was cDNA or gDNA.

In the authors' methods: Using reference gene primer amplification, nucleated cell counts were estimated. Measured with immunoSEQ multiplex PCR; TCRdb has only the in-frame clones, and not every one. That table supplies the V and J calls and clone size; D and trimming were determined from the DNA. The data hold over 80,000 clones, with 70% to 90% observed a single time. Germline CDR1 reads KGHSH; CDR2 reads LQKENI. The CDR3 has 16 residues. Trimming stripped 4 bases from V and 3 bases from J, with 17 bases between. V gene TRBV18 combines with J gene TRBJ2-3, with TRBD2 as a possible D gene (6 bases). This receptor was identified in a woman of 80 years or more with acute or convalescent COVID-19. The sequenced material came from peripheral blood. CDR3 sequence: CASSRLSSGLTDTQYF. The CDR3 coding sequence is TGTGCCAGCTCACGTCTATCCAGCGGGTTGACAGATACGCAGTATTTT.